This T cell receptor beta chain was sequenced for a study of shared clonotypes between healthy human individuals. Naive CD8 isolation took CD45RO-negative cells positively selected for CCR7 and excluded terminally differentiated effector memory CD45RA+ cells. The donors, healthy adults who were HIV-negative, had experienced no recent acute infections or vaccinations. The method was immunoSEQ multiplex PCR; TCRdb's version includes in-frame clones alone and lacks a portion of them. In the table there are around 2,100,000 clones, less than 95% of which are singletons. General study findings and limits: Clonotypes shared by all four sorted-subset donors had higher generation probabilities than non-shared clonotypes. Naive CD4 clonotypes were shared across a handful of donors at about 5%.

A note on this clone: Its antigen is still unknown.

The receptor was derived from a young man in good health. The sequenced sample consisted of naive CD8+ T cells sorted from blood.

This CDR3 reads CASSLRDSLYEQYF. The DNA for the CDR3 is TGTGCCAGCAGCCTCCGGGACTCGCTATACGAGCAGTACTTC. This chain links TRBV5-6 with TRBJ2-7, with D possibly TRBD2 on 6 matching bases. The CDR3 loop spans 14 amino acids. V lost 4 bases, J lost 4 bases, and 15 bases lay in between. Looked up from germline, CDR1 is SGHDT and CDR2 is YYEEEE.